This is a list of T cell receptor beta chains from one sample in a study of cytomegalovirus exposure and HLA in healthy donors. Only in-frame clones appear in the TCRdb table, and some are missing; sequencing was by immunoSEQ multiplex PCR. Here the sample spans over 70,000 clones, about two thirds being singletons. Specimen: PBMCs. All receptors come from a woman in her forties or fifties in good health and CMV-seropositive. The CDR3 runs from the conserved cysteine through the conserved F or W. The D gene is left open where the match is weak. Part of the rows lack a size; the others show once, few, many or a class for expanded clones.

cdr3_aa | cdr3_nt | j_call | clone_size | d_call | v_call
CASSFPMLVGGLGEQFF | TGTGCCAGCAGTTTCCCCATGCTGGTGGGGGGGCTGGGGGAGCAGTTCTTC | TRBJ2-1 | - | - | TRBV28
CASSQEAAEYTEAFF | TGCGCCAGCAGCCAAGAGGCGGCGGAGTACACTGAAGCTTTCTTT | TRBJ1-1 | - | - | TRBV4-1
CASTSRGGLNTEAFF | TGTGCCAGCACCTCCCGGGGGGGGCTGAACACTGAAGCTTTCTTT | TRBJ1-1 | - | - | TRBV6-6
CASSAGTGAYEQYF | TGTGCCAGCTCCGCCGGGACAGGGGCCTACGAGCAGTACTTC | TRBJ2-7 | - | TRBD1 | TRBV27
CASSPRDSYNEQFF | TGTGCCAGCAGCCCCCGGGACTCGTACAATGAGCAGTTCTTC | TRBJ2-1 | - | - | TRBV7-8
CASSDPAGPYEQYF | TGTGCCAGCAGTGATCCAGCGGGACCCTACGAGCAGTACTTC | TRBJ2-7 | - | TRBD2 | TRBV2
CASSTGQGFQETQYF | TGTGCCAGCAGCACTGGACAGGGGTTCCAAGAGACCCAGTACTTC | TRBJ2-5 | - | TRBD1 | TRBV7-9
CATSRNPSLAGGHEQYF | TGTGCCACCAGCAGAAATCCATCGCTAGCGGGGGGCCACGAGCAGTACTTC | TRBJ2-7 | few | TRBD2 | TRBV15
CASSIQGSNTEAFF | TGTGCCAGCAGTATACAGGGCTCGAACACTGAAGCTTTCTTT | TRBJ1-1 | few | - | TRBV2
CASSLGASNYGYTF | TGTGCCAGCAGCTTGGGAGCTTCCAACTATGGCTACACCTTC | TRBJ1-2 | - | - | TRBV7-2
CASSSLAGLTDTQYF | TGTGCCAGCAGCTCCCTAGCGGGGCTCACAGATACGCAGTATTTT | TRBJ2-3 | - | TRBD2 | TRBV7-6
CASSLQGFKGSGNTIYF | TGTGCCAGCAGCTTGCAGGGCTTTAAGGGCTCTGGAAACACCATATATTTT | TRBJ1-3 | once | - | TRBV7-2
CASSLAVEITKQYF | TGCGCCAGCAGCCTGGCGGTCGAGATTACGAAGCAGTACTTC | TRBJ2-7 | - | - | TRBV5-1
CASSFGYRGGEQYF | TGTGCCAGCAGTTTTGGTTACAGGGGGGGTGAGCAGTACTTC | TRBJ2-7 | - | - | TRBV28
CASSLGRKNEKLFF | TGTGCCAGCAGTTTAGGCAGGAAGAATGAAAAACTGTTTTTT | TRBJ1-4 | - | - | TRBV27
CASSLMSSRGLAGGSDTQYF | TGTGCCAGCAGCTTAATGTCGTCGCGGGGGCTAGCGGGAGGTTCAGATACGCAGTATTTT | TRBJ2-3 | - | TRBD2 | TRBV7-8
CASSRTSAYTGELFF | TGTGCCAGCAGTCGGACTAGCGCATACACCGGGGAGCTGTTTTTT | TRBJ2-2 | few | TRBD2 | TRBV28
CARSTGQGWNTEAFF | TGTGCCAGAAGCACCGGACAGGGGTGGAACACTGAAGCTTTCTTT | TRBJ1-1 | - | TRBD1 | TRBV5-3
CASSVGGAGSGNTIYF | TGTGCCAGCAGTGTTGGGGGCGCGGGCTCTGGAAACACCATATATTTT | TRBJ1-3 | - | - | TRBV7-7
CASSLSPPGSGGKNTGELFF | TGTGCCAGCAGTTTATCCCCACCTGGTAGCGGGGGGAAAAACACCGGGGAGCTGTTTTTT | TRBJ2-2 | - | TRBD2 | TRBV27
CSVGTGGGSYEQYF | TGCAGCGTGGGGACAGGGGGAGGGTCATACGAGCAGTACTTC | TRBJ2-7 | - | TRBD1 | TRBV29-1
CASSQRGGAFF | TGTGCCAGCAGCCAGCGCGGTGGGGCTTTCTTT | TRBJ1-1 | - | - | TRBV11-2
CASSLFAGGPGYEQYF | TGTGCCAGCAGCTTATTTGCGGGAGGGCCGGGCTACGAGCAGTACTTC | TRBJ2-7 | - | TRBD2 | TRBV11-2
CASSRQGYNSPLHF | TGTGCCAGCAGTAGGCAGGGTTATAATTCACCCCTCCACTTT | TRBJ1-6 | - | - | TRBV7-9
CASSLWGGTEAFF | TGTGCCAGCAGCTTATGGGGGGGCACTGAAGCTTTCTTT | TRBJ1-1 | - | - | TRBV11-3
CASSERTGKNEQFF | TGTGCCAGCAGCGAGCGGACAGGGAAAAATGAGCAGTTCTTC | TRBJ2-1 | - | TRBD1 | TRBV5-5
CASSQSRGMRSGYAKNIQYF | TGCGCCAGCAGTCAATCTCGGGGAATGCGGTCCGGTTACGCCAAAAACATTCAGTACTTC | TRBJ2-4 | - | - | TRBV23-1
CASSPTGAGNQPQHF | TGTGCCAGCAGTCCTACAGGGGCGGGGAATCAGCCCCAGCATTTT | TRBJ1-5 | - | TRBD1 | TRBV6-5
CAISEEGVGETQYF | TGTGCCATCAGTGAGGAGGGGGTGGGAGAGACCCAGTACTTC | TRBJ2-5 | - | - | TRBV10-3
CAWSEGQYVGYEQYF | TGTGCCTGGAGTGAGGGACAGTACGTTGGCTACGAGCAGTACTTC | TRBJ2-7 | - | TRBD1 | TRBV30
CASTLAGPGDTQYF | TGTGCCAGTACCTTAGCGGGACCGGGAGATACGCAGTATTTT | TRBJ2-3 | - | TRBD2 | TRBV19
CASCPPGTGRNQPQHF | TGTGCCAGCTGCCCCCCCGGGACAGGGAGGAATCAGCCCCAGCATTTT | TRBJ1-5 | - | TRBD1 | TRBV25-1
CASSLRLTTQFF | TGTGCCAGCAGCTTACGACTAACTACCCAGTTCTTC | TRBJ2-1 | - | - | TRBV13
CASRDPGKYEQYF | TGTGCCAGCCGAGATCCAGGGAAGTACGAGCAGTACTTC | TRBJ2-7 | - | - | TRBV28
CASSYSPAGGDNEQFF | TGTGCCAGCAGTTACTCGCCAGCGGGGGGAGACAATGAGCAGTTCTTC | TRBJ2-1 | - | TRBD2 | TRBV6-6
CASSIELGQGNGYTF | TGTGCCAGTAGTATAGAACTTGGGCAGGGTAATGGCTACACCTTC | TRBJ1-2 | - | - | TRBV19
CASSLEPGLRRGYEQYF | TGTGCCAGCAGCTTGGAACCGGGACTTAGAAGGGGCTACGAGCAGTACTTC | TRBJ2-7 | - | - | TRBV5-4
CASSKDRVNGISRNF | TGTGCCAGCAGTAAGGACAGGGTAAATGGGATTAGTCGAAACTTC | TRBJ2-7 | - | TRBD1 | TRBV6-5
CASSQGQGGRLNTEAFF | TGCGCCAGCAGCCAGGGACAGGGGGGAAGGTTGAACACTGAAGCTTTCTTT | TRBJ1-1 | once | TRBD1 | TRBV5-1
CASSIGTSGSENEQFF | TGTGCCAGTAGTATAGGGACTAGCGGGAGTGAGAATGAGCAGTTCTTC | TRBJ2-1 | many | TRBD2 | TRBV19
CASSPLSTDTQYF | TGTGCCAGCAGTCCTCTAAGCACAGATACGCAGTATTTT | TRBJ2-3 | - | - | TRBV27
CASSEQGVQETQYF | TGCGCCAGCAGTGAACAGGGTGTTCAAGAGACCCAGTACTTC | TRBJ2-5 | - | - | TRBV10-2
CATLLAGRYEQYF | TGTGCCACCTTACTAGCGGGACGTTACGAGCAGTACTTC | TRBJ2-7 | - | TRBD2 | TRBV28
CASSESQGEYQPQHF | TGTGCCAGCAGTGAATCGCAGGGCGAATATCAGCCCCAGCATTTT | TRBJ1-5 | - | - | TRBV2
CASSPSGRAQQFF | TGTGCCAGCAGCCCTAGCGGGAGGGCCCAGCAGTTCTTC | TRBJ2-1 | - | TRBD2 | TRBV9
CASSQGLVSTGTNTEAFF | TGCGCCAGCAGCCAAGGATTAGTATCGACAGGGACCAACACTGAAGCTTTCTTT | TRBJ1-1 | - | TRBD1 | TRBV4-3
CASSVDQGRTEKLFF | TGTGCCAGCAGCGTAGACCAGGGAAGGACTGAAAAACTGTTTTTT | TRBJ1-4 | - | - | TRBV9
CASSRGGRTDTQYF | TGTGCCAGCAGCCGGGGGGGCCGCACAGATACGCAGTATTTT | TRBJ2-3 | - | TRBD2 | TRBV11-3
CASSLDYGGQGAYEQYF | TGTGCCAGCAGCTTAGATTATGGGGGACAGGGGGCCTACGAGCAGTACTTC | TRBJ2-7 | once | TRBD1 | TRBV7-2
CASSQGGFSGANVLTF | TGCGCCAGCAGCCAAGGGGGATTCTCTGGGGCCAACGTCCTAACTTTC | TRBJ2-6 | - | - | TRBV4-1
CASSQDGTFEGNTIYF | TGCGCCAGCAGCCAAGACGGGACATTTGAAGGAAACACCATATATTTT | TRBJ1-3 | - | - | TRBV4-1
CASSPKAGLQTEQFF | TGTGCCAGCAGCCCTAAAGCGGGACTACAGACTGAGCAGTTCTTC | TRBJ2-1 | few | TRBD2 | TRBV7-6
CASSATDRVEETQYF | TGTGCCAGCAGCGCGACGGACAGGGTCGAAGAGACCCAGTACTTC | TRBJ2-5 | - | TRBD1 | TRBV9